This T cell receptor (beta chain) was identified in a study of cytomegalovirus exposure and HLA in healthy donors. Study-wide results and caveats: V segments that were indistinguishable, TRBV6-2 and TRBV6-3 among them, were omitted from analysis. Highly shared variants forming one cluster were likely a sequencing artifact.

With 60 Vbeta and 13 Jbeta primers, the PCR was carried out. Sequencing used immunoSEQ multiplex PCR; TCRdb keeps in-frame clones, though not all of them. The sample includes approximately 190,000 clones, around four fifths of them seen just once. A note on this clone: Its antigen is unidentified.

The V end lost 6 bases, the J end lost 0 bases, and 14 bases lay between the germline ends. CDR1 is MNHEY, CDR2 SVGAGI, per germline. The CDR3 totals 15 residues. The J gene is TRBJ1-1, the V gene TRBV6-5, with no clear D. The sequenced sample consisted of PBMCs. The source of this sequence is a woman in her 50s in good health and CMV-seropositive. CDR3 bases: TGTGCCAGCAGATGGAGTCGAGAGGTGAACACTGAAGCTTTCTTT. This gives the protein CASRWSREVNTEAFF.